The rows below give T cell receptor beta chains drawn from one sample of a study of shared clonotypes between healthy human individuals. TCRdb keeps only in-frame clones here, not all; method: immunoSEQ multiplex PCR. The table has around 510,000 clones, 90% to 96% seen once; the top ten hold approximately 0.067%. The sample consisted of naive CD4+ T cells sorted from blood. Receptors originate from a woman aged 30 to 39 in good health. CDR3s include the opening cysteine and the closing phenylalanine or tryptophan. The D gene is left open where the match is weak.

>TRBJ2-2|TRBV29-1|12|-
CSVSGPSGELFF
TGCAGCGTTTCCGGTCCCTCCGGGGAGCTGTTTTTT
>TRBJ2-1|TRBV5-1|16|TRBD2
CASSLGGLAGAFEQFF
TGCGCCAGCAGCTTGGGGGGACTAGCGGGAGCTTTTGAGCAGTTCTTC
>TRBJ1-2|TRBV5-1|14|TRBD1
CASSLAGTDDGYTF
TGCGCCAGCAGCTTGGCCGGGACAGATGATGGCTACACCTTC
>TRBJ2-7|TRBV2|14|-
CASSPGANPHEQYF
TGTGCCAGCAGTCCAGGGGCGAACCCCCACGAGCAGTACTTC
>TRBJ2-1|TRBV5-1|13|TRBD2
CAGRLAEEGEQFF
TGCGCCGGCAGACTAGCAGAGGAGGGGGAGCAGTTCTTC
>TRBJ2-7|TRBV29-1|13|TRBD2
CSAGGGGHYEQYF
TGCAGCGCGGGGGGTGGCGGCCACTACGAGCAGTACTTC
>TRBJ2-1|TRBV6-1|17|TRBD2
CASSEYISSGRVNEQFF
TGTGCCAGCAGTGAATATATCTCAAGCGGGAGAGTAAATGAGCAGTTCTTC
>TRBJ2-2|TRBV7-2|17|-
CASSLGGAGSTTGELFF
TGTGCCAGCAGCTTAGGAGGAGCAGGGTCGACCACCGGGGAGCTGTTTTTT
>TRBJ2-2|TRBV7-2|19|TRBD2
CASSLGGFGLAGVTGELFF
TGTGCCAGCAGCTTAGGAGGTTTTGGTCTAGCGGGAGTGACCGGGGAGCTGTTTTTT
>TRBJ2-5|TRBV6-5|14|-
CASSYDRGQETQYF
TGTGCCAGCAGTTACGACCGGGGCCAAGAGACCCAGTACTTC